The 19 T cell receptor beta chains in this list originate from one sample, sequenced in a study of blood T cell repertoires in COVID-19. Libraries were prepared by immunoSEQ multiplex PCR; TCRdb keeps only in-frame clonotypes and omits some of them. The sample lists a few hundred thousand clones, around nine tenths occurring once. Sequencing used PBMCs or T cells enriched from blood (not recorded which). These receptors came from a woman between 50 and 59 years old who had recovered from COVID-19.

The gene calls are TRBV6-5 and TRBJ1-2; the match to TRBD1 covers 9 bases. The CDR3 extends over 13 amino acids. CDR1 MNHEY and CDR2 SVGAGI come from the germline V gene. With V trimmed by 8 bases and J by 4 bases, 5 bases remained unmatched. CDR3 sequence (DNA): TGTGCCAGCCGACAGGGGGAACGCTATGGCTACACCTTC. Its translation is CASRQGERYGYTF.

CDR3 bases: TGCGCCAGCAAGGCGGGGCCCCAAGAGACCCAGTACTTC. Translated: CASKAGPQETQYF. The J gene is TRBJ2-5, the V gene TRBV5-1, with a weak D call TRBD2 (6 bases). The CDR3 consists of 13 residues. V was pared by 6 bases and J by 1 base, with 10 bases between. The germline CDR1 and CDR2 sequences are SGHRS and YFSETQ.

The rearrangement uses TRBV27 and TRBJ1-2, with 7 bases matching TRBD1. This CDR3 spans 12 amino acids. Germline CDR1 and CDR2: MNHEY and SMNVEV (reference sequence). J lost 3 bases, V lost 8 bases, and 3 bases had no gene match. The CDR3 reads CASGDSHYGYTF. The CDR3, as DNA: TGTGCCAGCGGGGACAGCCACTATGGCTACACCTTC.

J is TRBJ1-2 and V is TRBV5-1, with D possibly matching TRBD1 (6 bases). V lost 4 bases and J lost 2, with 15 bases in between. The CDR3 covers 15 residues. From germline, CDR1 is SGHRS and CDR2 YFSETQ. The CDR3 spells CASSVLQGTNYGYTF. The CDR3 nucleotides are TGCGCCAGCAGCGTACTGCAGGGGACCAACTATGGCTACACCTTC.

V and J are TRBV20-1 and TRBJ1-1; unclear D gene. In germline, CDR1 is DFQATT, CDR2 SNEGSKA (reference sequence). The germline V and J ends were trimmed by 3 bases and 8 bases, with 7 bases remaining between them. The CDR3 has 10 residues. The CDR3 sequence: CSASRGEAFF. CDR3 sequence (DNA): TGCAGTGCTAGTCGCGGGGAAGCTTTCTTT.

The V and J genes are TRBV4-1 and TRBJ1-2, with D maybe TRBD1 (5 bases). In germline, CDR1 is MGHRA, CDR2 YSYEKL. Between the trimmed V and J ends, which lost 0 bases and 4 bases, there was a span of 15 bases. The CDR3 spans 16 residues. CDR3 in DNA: TGCGCCAGCAGCCAAGAAGGGGCCAGGGACTCCTATGGCTACACCTTC. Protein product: CASSQEGARDSYGYTF.

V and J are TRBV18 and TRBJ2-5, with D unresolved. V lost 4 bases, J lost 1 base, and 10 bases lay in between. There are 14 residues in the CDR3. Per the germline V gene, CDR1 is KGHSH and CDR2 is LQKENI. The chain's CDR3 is CASSRRGSQETQYF. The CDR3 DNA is TGTGCCAGCTCACGAAGAGGCAGCCAAGAGACCCAGTACTTC.

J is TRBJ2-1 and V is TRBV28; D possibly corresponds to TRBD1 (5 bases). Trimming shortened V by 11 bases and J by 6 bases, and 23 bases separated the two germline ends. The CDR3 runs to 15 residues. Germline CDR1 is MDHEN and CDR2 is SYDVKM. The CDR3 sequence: CASQGMDFVGNEQFF. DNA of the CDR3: TGTGCCTCCCAGGGTATGGATTTCGTTGGCAATGAGCAGTTCTTC. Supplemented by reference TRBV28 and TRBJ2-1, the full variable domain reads DVKVTQSSRYLVKRTGEKVFLECVQDMDHENMFWYRQDPGLGLRLIYFSYDVKMKEKGDIPEGYSVSREKKERFSLILESASTNQTSMYLCASQGMDFVGNEQFFGPGTRLTVL.

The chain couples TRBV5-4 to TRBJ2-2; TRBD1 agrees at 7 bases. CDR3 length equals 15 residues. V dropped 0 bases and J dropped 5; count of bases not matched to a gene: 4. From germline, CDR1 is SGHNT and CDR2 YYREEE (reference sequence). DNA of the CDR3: TGTGCCAGCAGCTTGGAGGGGGCGGTTACCGGGGAGCTGTTTTTT. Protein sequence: CASSLEGAVTGELFF. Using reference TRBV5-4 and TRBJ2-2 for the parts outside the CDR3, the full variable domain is ETGVTQSPTHLIKTRGQQVTLRCSSQSGHNTVSWYQQALGQGPQFIFQYYREEENGRGNFPPRFSGLQFPNYSSELNVNALELDDSALYLCASSLEGAVTGELFFGEGSRLTVL.

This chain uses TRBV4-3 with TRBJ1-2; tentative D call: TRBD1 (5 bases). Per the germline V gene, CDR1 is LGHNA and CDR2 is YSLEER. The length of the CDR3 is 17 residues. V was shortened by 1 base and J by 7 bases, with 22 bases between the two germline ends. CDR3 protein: CASSQGGGTGGISGYTF. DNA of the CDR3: TGCGCCAGCAGCCAAGGGGGCGGAACGGGAGGGATTAGTGGCTACACCTTC.

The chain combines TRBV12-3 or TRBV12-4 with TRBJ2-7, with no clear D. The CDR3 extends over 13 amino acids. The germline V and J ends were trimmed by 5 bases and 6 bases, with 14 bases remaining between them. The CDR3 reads CASSATQVSEQYF. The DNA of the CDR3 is TGTGCCAGCAGTGCAACTCAGGTGTCCGAGCAGTACTTC.

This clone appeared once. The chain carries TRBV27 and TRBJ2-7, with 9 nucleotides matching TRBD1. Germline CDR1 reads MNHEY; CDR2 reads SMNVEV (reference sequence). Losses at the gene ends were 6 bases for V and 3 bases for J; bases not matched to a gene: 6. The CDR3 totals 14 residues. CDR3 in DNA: TGTGCCAGCAGCCCGGGACAGGGAGACTACGAGCAGTACTTC. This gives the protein CASSPGQGDYEQYF.

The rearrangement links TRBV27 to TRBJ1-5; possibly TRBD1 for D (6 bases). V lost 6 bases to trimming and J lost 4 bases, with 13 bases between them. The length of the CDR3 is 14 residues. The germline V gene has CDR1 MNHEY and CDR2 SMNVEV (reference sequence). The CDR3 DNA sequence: TGTGCCAGCAGAACAGGTACAGGGAATCAGCCCCAGCATTTT. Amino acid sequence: CASRTGTGNQPQHF.

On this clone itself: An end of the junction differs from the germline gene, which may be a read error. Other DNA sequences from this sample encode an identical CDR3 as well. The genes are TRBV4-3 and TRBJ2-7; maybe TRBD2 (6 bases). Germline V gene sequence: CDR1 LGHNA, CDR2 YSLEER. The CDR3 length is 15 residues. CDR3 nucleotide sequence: TGCGCCAGCAGCCAAGAATGGGACTTAACCTACGAGCAGTACTTT. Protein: CASSQEWDLTYEQYF.

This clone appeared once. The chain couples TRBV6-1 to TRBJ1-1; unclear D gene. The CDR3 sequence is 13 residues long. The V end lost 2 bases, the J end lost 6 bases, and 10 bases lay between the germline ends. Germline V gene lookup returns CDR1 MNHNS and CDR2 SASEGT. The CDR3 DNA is TGTGCCAGCAGTGAAAATGGGAGGGCTGAAGCTTTCTTT. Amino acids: CASSENGRAEAFF.

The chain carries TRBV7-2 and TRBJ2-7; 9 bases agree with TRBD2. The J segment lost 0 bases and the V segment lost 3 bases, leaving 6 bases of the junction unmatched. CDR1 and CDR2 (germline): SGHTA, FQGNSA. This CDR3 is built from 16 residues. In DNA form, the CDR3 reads TGTGCCAGCAGCTTCAGTAGCGGGGGCATCTCCTACGAGCAGTACTTC. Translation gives CASSFSSGGISYEQYF.

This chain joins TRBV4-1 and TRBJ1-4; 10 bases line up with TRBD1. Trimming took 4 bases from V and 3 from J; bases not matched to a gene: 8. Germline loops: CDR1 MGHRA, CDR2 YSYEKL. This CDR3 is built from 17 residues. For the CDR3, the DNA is TGCGCCAGCAGCCCTCCCGGGACAGGGGCTTCTAATGAAAAACTGTTTTTT. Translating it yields CASSPPGTGASNEKLFF.

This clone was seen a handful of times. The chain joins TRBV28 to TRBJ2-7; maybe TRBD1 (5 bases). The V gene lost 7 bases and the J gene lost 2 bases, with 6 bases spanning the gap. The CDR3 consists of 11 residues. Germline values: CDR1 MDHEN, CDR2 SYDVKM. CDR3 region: CASTDTYEQYF. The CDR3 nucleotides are TGTGCCAGCACGGACACCTACGAGCAGTACTTC.

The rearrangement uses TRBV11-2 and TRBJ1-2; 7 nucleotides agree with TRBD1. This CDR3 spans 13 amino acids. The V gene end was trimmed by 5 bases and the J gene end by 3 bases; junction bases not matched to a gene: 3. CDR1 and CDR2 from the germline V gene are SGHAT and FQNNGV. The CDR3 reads CASSLTGYYGYTF. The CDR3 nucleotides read TGTGCCAGCAGCCTGACAGGGTACTATGGCTACACCTTC.